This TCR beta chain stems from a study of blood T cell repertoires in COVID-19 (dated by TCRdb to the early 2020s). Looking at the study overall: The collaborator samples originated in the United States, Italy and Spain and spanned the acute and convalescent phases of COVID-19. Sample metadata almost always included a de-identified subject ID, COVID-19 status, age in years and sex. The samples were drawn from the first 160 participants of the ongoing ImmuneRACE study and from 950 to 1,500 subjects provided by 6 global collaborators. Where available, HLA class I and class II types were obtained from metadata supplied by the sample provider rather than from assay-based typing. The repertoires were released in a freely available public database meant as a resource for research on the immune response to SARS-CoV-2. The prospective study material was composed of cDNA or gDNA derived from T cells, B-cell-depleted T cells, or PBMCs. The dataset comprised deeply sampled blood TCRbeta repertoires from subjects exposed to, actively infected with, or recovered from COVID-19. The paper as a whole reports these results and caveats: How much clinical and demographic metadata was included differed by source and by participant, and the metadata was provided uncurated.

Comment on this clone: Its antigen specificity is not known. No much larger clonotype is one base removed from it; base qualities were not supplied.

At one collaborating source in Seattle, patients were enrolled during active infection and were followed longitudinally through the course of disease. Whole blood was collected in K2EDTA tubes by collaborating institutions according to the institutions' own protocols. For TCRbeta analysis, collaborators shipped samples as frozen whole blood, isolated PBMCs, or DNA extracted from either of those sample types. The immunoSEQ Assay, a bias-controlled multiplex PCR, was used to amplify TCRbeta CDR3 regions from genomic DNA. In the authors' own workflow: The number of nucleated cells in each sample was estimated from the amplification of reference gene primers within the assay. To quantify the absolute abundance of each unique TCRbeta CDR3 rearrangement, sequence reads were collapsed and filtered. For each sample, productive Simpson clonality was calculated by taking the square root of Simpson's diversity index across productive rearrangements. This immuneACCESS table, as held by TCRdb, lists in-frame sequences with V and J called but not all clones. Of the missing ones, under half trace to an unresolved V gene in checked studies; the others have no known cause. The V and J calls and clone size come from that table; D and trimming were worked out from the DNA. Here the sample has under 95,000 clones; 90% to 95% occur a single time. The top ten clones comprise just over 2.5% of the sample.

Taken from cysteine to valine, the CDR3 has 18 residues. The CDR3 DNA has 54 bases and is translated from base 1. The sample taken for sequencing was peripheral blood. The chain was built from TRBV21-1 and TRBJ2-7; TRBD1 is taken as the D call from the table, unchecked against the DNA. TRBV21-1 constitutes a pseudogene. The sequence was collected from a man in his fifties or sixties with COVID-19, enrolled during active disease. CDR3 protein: CASSNCLGQPQFPGEQYV. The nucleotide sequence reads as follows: TGTGCCAGCAGCAATTGCTTAGGACAGCCCCAGTTTCCCGGCGAGCAGTACGTC.